This TCR beta chain was documented in a study of T cell repertoires in cytomegalovirus infection. At the level of the study: Indications came from public TCR beta signatures; they pointed to CMV infection and to a matching HLA type. General study results and limits: HLA-C-restricted CMV-specific TCR beta clonotypes prevailed in the ex vivo response.

CDR1 and CDR2 from the germline V gene are MNHNS and SASEGT. The CDR3 is 13 amino acids. The germline V and J ends were trimmed by 6 bases and 8 bases, with 16 bases remaining between them. TCRdb re-analysed the reads in MiXCR, keeping a single row per CDR3 protein. The sample contains under 300,000 distinct CDR3 sequences, around 15% of which appear only once. Remarks on this clonotype: Its target is unknown.

V gene TRBV6-1 combines with J gene TRBJ1-2; D is unclear. This sequence was found in a human donor in good health (CMV status not recorded). Some clones in this sample may be carry-over from other donors' samples. Material: CD8+ T cells from PBMCs. CDR3 sequence: CASRDLGVSGYTF. In nucleotides, the CDR3 is TGTGCCAGCAGGGACCTTGGGGTCTCGGGCTACACCTTC.